The clone carrying this TCR beta chain showed up just a few times. Its antigen is still unknown. Assay used: immunoSEQ multiplex PCR; TCRdb lists only in-frame clones, some missing. The sample holds 150,000 to 200,000 clones, around 80% seen once. The entry originates in a study of cytomegalovirus exposure and HLA in healthy donors. Germline loops: CDR1 SGHRS, CDR2 YFSETQ. This CDR3 is built from 14 residues. Trimming removed 6 bases from V and 1 base from J, with 12 bases in between. General observations from the study: In vitro, three CMV-associated chains proved specific for CMV antigens. Cytomegalovirus-associated status was assigned to 150 or so TCR beta chains.

Sequenced sample: PBMCs. This clonotype originated in a woman younger than 45 in good health and CMV-seronegative. The chain employs TRBV5-1 and TRBJ2-3; D possibly corresponds to TRBD2 (5 bases). This CDR3 is CASTAYGGTDTQYF. CDR3 DNA sequence: TGCGCCAGCACCGCCTACGGGGGCACAGATACGCAGTATTTT.